This T cell receptor beta chain comes out of a study of blood T cell repertoires in COVID-19. Study summary: The samples span acute and convalescent COVID-19 from the United States, Italy and Spain. T cells, B-cell-depleted T cells, or PBMCs supplied cDNA or gDNA.

Assay: immunoSEQ multiplex PCR; the TCRdb copy retains only in-frame clones and omits some. The sample holds about 120,000 clones, approximately 83% seen once. The CDR3 is 14 residues long. Germline assignment: CDR1 SGHRS and CDR2 YFSETQ. V was cut by 2 bases and J by 1 base, with 9 bases left in between. This chain joins TRBV5-1 and TRBJ1-2; D gene ambiguous. The source material was peripheral blood. The sequence was obtained from an elderly man with acute or convalescent COVID-19. CDR3 nucleotide sequence: TGCGCCAGCAGCTTCGGGGATATTAACTATGGCTACACCTTC. Its translation is CASSFGDINYGYTF. Supplemented by reference TRBV5-1 and TRBJ1-2, the full variable domain reads KAGVTQTPRYLIKTRGQQVTLSCSPISGHRSVSWYQQTPGQGLQFLFEYFSETQRNKGNFPGRFSGRQFSNSRSEMNVSTLELGDSALYLCASSFGDINYGYTFGSGTRLTVV.